This TCR beta chain was sequenced during a study of blood T cell repertoires in COVID-19 (dated by TCRdb to the early 2020s). In terms of the full investigation: Collaborator samples came from the United States, Italy and Spain and covered acute and convalescent phases of COVID-19. The material from the prospective study consisted of cDNA or gDNA derived from T cells, B-cell-depleted T cells, or PBMCs. Subjects who had been exposed to COVID-19, were actively infected with it, or had recovered from it provided the deeply sampled blood TCRbeta repertoires that made up the dataset. A freely available public database, intended as a resource for researchers studying the immune response to SARS-CoV-2, is where the repertoires were released. The samples were drawn from the first 160 participants of the ongoing ImmuneRACE study and from 950 to 1,500 subjects provided by 6 global collaborators. Sample metadata almost always included a de-identified subject ID, COVID-19 status, age in years and sex. Where available, HLA class I and class II types were obtained from metadata supplied by the sample provider rather than from assay-based typing. The full study reports these points: How much clinical and demographic metadata was included differed by source and by participant, and the metadata was provided uncurated.

The CDR3 goes from the cysteine to the phenylalanine over 13 residues. Only the CDR3 DNA is retained, 39 bases long and in frame from the first base. The junction shows trimming of 3 bases on V and 8 bases on J, plus 13 bases between the germline ends. Sequences MDHEN (CDR1) and SYDVKM (CDR2) are obtained from the germline V gene. In Seattle, one collaborating source enrolled patients while the infection was active and tracked those patients longitudinally over the course of disease. Each collaborating institution followed its own protocols to collect whole blood in K2EDTA tubes. Collaborator samples were shipped for TCRbeta analysis as frozen whole blood, isolated PBMCs, or DNA extracted from either sample type. The immunoSEQ Assay, a bias-controlled multiplex PCR, was used to amplify TCRbeta CDR3 regions from genomic DNA. As for how the authors treated the data: Nucleated cell counts per sample were estimated from amplification of reference gene primers within the assay. Sequence reads were collapsed and filtered to measure the absolute abundance of every unique TCRbeta CDR3 rearrangement. Productive Simpson clonality was computed per sample as the square root of Simpson's diversity index over productive rearrangements. In TCRdb, the immuneACCESS table is reduced to in-frame sequences with V and J assigned. These tables do not hold every clone; where another copy was compared, an unresolved V gene accounts for under half, and the others remain unexplained. That table gives V, J and clone size, and the DNA gave D and trimming. In all, the sample holds some 56,000 clones, and about four fifths of those were seen once. The ten largest clones take up 11% of the sample.

Details on this clone: What antigen it recognizes has not been identified. Base qualities were left out, and no much larger clone turns up one base away.

The specimen sequenced was peripheral blood. The source of this sequence is an elderly man with COVID-19, enrolled during active disease. Recombination linked TRBV28 to TRBJ1-2; TRBD1 might be the D gene, on 6 matching bases. The nucleotide sequence is given as TGTGCCAGCAGTTTTTTAGGGACAAACGGCTACACCTTC. This codes for CASSFLGTNGYTF.